This TCR beta chain was profiled in a study of cytomegalovirus exposure and HLA in healthy donors. Primers included in the PCR were 60 Vbeta and 13 Jbeta primers. Profiling relied on immunoSEQ multiplex PCR, and the TCRdb table lists in-frame clones only, not all of them. The repertoire holds approximately 220,000 clones, with approximately 83% as singletons. Overall study findings and caveats: A later analysis linked a missense DCLRE1C variant to TCR beta V- and J-gene trimming.

This CDR3 region has 15 residues. Trimming took off 1 base at V and 5 bases at J, with 12 bases between the two ends. Looked up from germline, CDR1 is SGHTA and CDR2 is FQGNSA. With regard to this clone: Antigen: not known.

The V and J genes are TRBV7-2 and TRBJ2-4; TRBD1 is a possible D gene (7 bases). The TCR was taken from a boy under 10 years old in good health and CMV-seronegative. The sequencing sample was made of PBMCs. The CDR3 is CASSLVRGQQNIQYF. The DNA for the CDR3 is TGTGCCAGCAGCTTAGTGCGGGGACAGCAAAACATTCAGTACTTC. The full variable domain, its missing parts supplied by reference TRBV7-2 and TRBJ2-4, is GAGVSQSPSNKVTEKGKDVELRCDPISGHTALYWYRQSLGQGLEFLIYFQGNSAPDKSGLPSDRFSAERTGGSVSTLTIQRTQQEDSAVYLCASSLVRGQQNIQYFGAGTRLSVL.